The rows below give T cell receptor beta chains drawn from one sample of a study of molecular identifiers for immune sequencing clone quantification. TCRdb recomputed calls from the PCR reads with MiXCR, one row per CDR3 protein. The repertoire holds tens of thousands of distinct CDR3 sequences, with 25% as singletons. The sample consisted of naive CD8+ T cells from blood, with Jurkat cell RNA spiked in. These TCRs come from a human donor in good health. Some libraries in this study had Jurkat cell RNA spiked in. Each CDR3 is given with its conserved first and last residue. Each record gives: J gene, clone size, D gene, V gene, CDR3 protein, CDR3 DNA. A D gene is named only where the DNA matches it firmly. Clone size is given for some rows only: seen once, a few or many times, or a class if the clone is expanded.

TRBJ2-5 | . | . | TRBV7-2 | CAGRVGQETPYF | TGTGCCGGCAGGGTCGGGCAGGAGACCCCGTACTTC
TRBJ2-2 | many | TRBD1 | TRBV7-6 | CASRFGQGEAGELFF | TGTGCCAGCAGATTCGGACAGGGGGAAGCCGGGGAGCTGTTTTTT
TRBJ1-5 | few | TRBD1 | TRBV27 | CASSPRTGLIQPQHF | TGTGCCAGCAGTCCCAGGACAGGGCTTATTCAGCCCCAGCATTTT
TRBJ1-2 | . | . | TRBV5-1 | CASSLDLIYGYTF | TGCGCCAGCAGCTTGGATCTTATCTATGGCTACACCTTC
TRBJ2-7 | few | . | TRBV21-1 | CASSKNSLPRPTGGYEQYF | TGTGCCAGCAGCAAAAATTCGTTACCCCGTCCGACAGGGGGCTACGAGCAGTACTTC
TRBJ2-3 | many | . | TRBV12-3/TRBV12-4 | CASSLVASTDTQYF | TGTGCCAGCAGTTTAGTCGCTAGCACAGATACGCAGTATTTT
TRBJ1-4 | few | . | TRBV6-5 | CASSYGIPGEKLFF | TGTGCCAGCAGTTACGGAATCCCGGGTGAAAAACTGTTTTTT
TRBJ2-3 | . | . | TRBV2 | CASSGLRELVSTDTQYF | TGTGCCAGCAGTGGCCTTAGAGAACTAGTGAGCACAGATACGCAGTATTTT
TRBJ2-7 | . | TRBD2 | TRBV11-3 | CASSLASGSYEQYF | TGTGCCAGCAGCTTAGCTAGCGGGAGTTACGAGCAGTACTTC
TRBJ1-2 | few | . | TRBV6-2/TRBV6-3 | CASSSYYGYTF | TGTGCCAGCAGTTCGTACTATGGCTACACCTTC
TRBJ1-1 | once | . | TRBV4-3 | CASSQDSGWATEAFF | TGCGCCAGCAGCCAAGATTCAGGCTGGGCCACTGAAGCTTTCTTT
TRBJ2-5 | many | . | TRBV7-9 | CASSAPSIKYQETQYF | TGTGCCAGCAGCGCCCCAAGCATAAAGTACCAAGAGACCCAGTACTTC
TRBJ1-1 | many | . | TRBV12-3/TRBV12-4 | CASSSGSGGPNTEAFF | TGTGCCAGCAGTTCGGGATCGGGCGGGCCGAACACTGAAGCTTTCTTT
TRBJ2-7 | . | . | TRBV7-9 | CASSTHHEQYF | TGTGCCAGCAGCACCCACCACGAGCAGTACTTC
TRBJ2-7 | . | . | TRBV7-8 | CASSLVVSGVYEQYF | TGTGCCAGCAGCTTAGTGGTCTCTGGGGTATACGAGCAGTACTTC
TRBJ2-3 | many | . | TRBV9 | CATSPPSGDTQYF | TGTGCCACTAGCCCCCCGTCCGGAGATACGCAGTATTTT
TRBJ2-1 | . | . | TRBV5-1 | CASSPTDLDYNEQFF | TGCGCCAGCAGCCCAACCGACCTCGATTACAATGAGCAGTTCTTC
TRBJ2-3 | many | . | TRBV12-3/TRBV12-4 | CASSFLRGGGSGTDTQYF | TGTGCCAGCAGTTTCCTCCGGGGAGGGGGATCAGGCACAGATACGCAGTATTTT
TRBJ2-7 | . | . | TRBV4-1 | CASSQEGRVYEQYF | TGCGCCAGCAGCCAAGAAGGAAGGGTCTACGAGCAGTACTTC
TRBJ2-7 | many | . | TRBV4-3 | CAVPVAQGVRHEQYF | TGCGCCGTCCCGGTCGCCCAGGGCGTTCGCCACGAGCAGTACTTC
TRBJ2-7 | . | . | TRBV27 | CASSLSADYEQYF | TGTGCCAGCAGTTTATCAGCCGACTACGAGCAGTACTTC
TRBJ1-2 | . | . | TRBV12-3/TRBV12-4 | CASRLWSDGPPGYTF | TGTGCCAGCAGACTTTGGTCGGACGGCCCTCCCGGCTACACCTTC
TRBJ1-2 | few | TRBD1 | TRBV9 | CASRTGDANYGYTF | TGTGCCAGCAGAACAGGGGATGCTAACTATGGCTACACCTTC